The 14 T cell receptor beta chains presented below share a single source sample, sequenced in a study of regulatory T cells in long-lasting Graves disease. Building of the TCR beta libraries involved iRepertoire HTBI primers and Arm-PCR of CDR3 regions. TCRdb reprocessed the multiplex PCR reads via MiXCR and lists one record per CDR3 protein. The sample comprises about 610,000 distinct CDR3 sequences, 15% to 20% of which are singletons, and more than 10% rests with the top ten. Time point given: newly diagnosed GD, antithyroid drugs for less than 3 months. The authors made the TCR library using RNA they extracted from PBMCs. These data were also reused for a study on T cells in Graves' hyperthyroidism and ophthalmopathy.

Material: peripheral blood mononuclear cells (PBMCs), obtained at new diagnosis, from a patient treated with antithyroid drugs. These receptors originate from a man between 18 and 35 years old with Graves disease.

This clonotype appeared many times. The chain recombines TRBV12-3 or TRBV12-4 with TRBJ2-3; no clear D gene. Trimming pared 0 bases from V and 0 bases from J, leaving 7 bases between. The CDR3 extends over 15 amino acids. CDR3 nucleotides: TGTGCCAGCAGTTTAGCGGGAACTAGCACAGATACGCAGTATTTT. Translating gives CASSLAGTSTDTQYF.

This clonotype was recorded a few times. The gene calls are TRBV7-9 and TRBJ2-3, with D tentatively TRBD1 (6 bases). Germline assignment: CDR1 SEHNR and CDR2 FQNEAQ (reference sequence). Trimming took 3 bases from V and 3 from J, leaving 19 bases between them. The CDR3 consists of 17 residues. This CDR3 is CASSFLRTADRTDTQYF. The CDR3 DNA reads as TGTGCCAGCAGCTTCCTACGGACAGCAGACCGTACAGATACGCAGTATTTT.

The genes are TRBV9 and TRBJ2-2, with TRBD2 identical over 14 bases. Per the germline V gene, CDR1 is SGDLS and CDR2 is YYNGEE. V lost 2 bases, J lost 7 bases, and 4 bases stayed unmatched. The CDR3 covers 16 residues. In DNA form, the CDR3 reads TGTGCCAGCAGCGTGGGACTAGCGGGAGCCAGCGGGGAGCTGTTTTTT. Protein sequence: CASSVGLAGASGELFF.

The V and J genes are TRBV9 and TRBJ2-3; no firm D call. The V end lost 0 bases, the J end lost 4 bases, and 9 bases lay between the germline ends. Germline V gives CDR1 SGDLS, CDR2 YYNGEE. This CDR3 comprises 14 residues. CDR3 loop: CASSVAVVADTQYF. The CDR3 coding sequence is TGTGCCAGCAGCGTAGCGGTAGTGGCAGATACGCAGTATTTT. The whole variable domain, remainder taken from reference TRBV9 and TRBJ2-3, is DSGVTQTPKHLITATGQRVTLRCSPRSGDLSVYWYQQSLDQGLQFLIQYYNGEERAKGNILERFSAQQFPDLHSELNLSSLELGDSALYFCASSVAVVADTQYFGPGTRLTVL.

This clonotype has only a few counts. V is TRBV5-1 and J is TRBJ1-2; 8 bases match TRBD1. The V gene's germline CDR1 is SGHRS and CDR2 YFSETQ. This CDR3 is built from 14 residues. Unmatched junction bases numbered 8, after V lost 2 bases and J lost 8 bases. CDR3 bases: TGCGCCAGCAGCTTAGAACAGGGGGAGTCCGGCTACACCTTC. Protein: CASSLEQGESGYTF.

This clonotype was counted many times. The V and J genes are TRBV28 and TRBJ2-7, with D possibly being TRBD1 (5 bases). Trimming pared 6 bases from V and 3 bases from J, leaving 15 bases between. Germline-derived CDR1 and CDR2 are MDHEN and SYDVKM. The CDR3 covers 14 residues. The CDR3 loop is CASRDQGSGYEQYF. CDR3 nucleotides: TGTGCCAGCAGAGACCAGGGATCGGGCTACGAGCAGTACTTC.

The sample holds a few counts of this clonotype. The chain is built from TRBV5-5 and TRBJ2-2, with 10 positions matching TRBD1. The CDR3 totals 21 residues. Trimming cost V 4 bases and J 0 bases; bases outside gene matches: 18. Germline V gene sequence: CDR1 SGHKS, CDR2 YYEKEE (reference sequence). The CDR3 bases are TGTGCCAGCAGCACTCTAAGAGCCAGGACAGGGGGATTAGCGAACACCGGGGAGCTGTTTTTT. It translates to CASSTLRARTGGLANTGELFF.

V usage is TRBV9 and J usage is TRBJ1-2; 7 bases map to TRBD1. This CDR3 spans 14 amino acids. After removal of 0 bases from V and 3 bases from J, the junction contained 2 bases not matched to a gene. The germline gives CDR1 SGDLS, CDR2 YYNGEE. The CDR3 DNA reads as TGTGCCAGCAGCGTAGTAGGGACAGACTATGGCTACACCTTC. This gives the protein CASSVVGTDYGYTF.

This clonotype was detected many times. The J gene is TRBJ1-2, the V gene TRBV3-1, with no clear D. CDR1 and CDR2 from the germline V gene are LGHDT and YNNKEL (reference sequence). V was clipped by 0 bases and J by 4 bases, with 18 bases between them. This CDR3 has 17 residues. The CDR3 region has the DNA TGTGCCAGCAGCCAAGATCTAGCCCAGGCTCGAAGCTATGGCTACACCTTC. Translating it yields CASSQDLAQARSYGYTF.

In this sample, this clonotype turned up many times. The chain has TRBV12-3 or TRBV12-4 and TRBJ2-7; TRBD2 is a possible D gene (7 bases). The CDR3 covers 16 residues. V dropped 5 bases and J dropped 0 bases, with 17 bases sitting between them. Here the CDR3 DNA reads TGTGCCAGCAGTCCACGGGGGGCGGCAAGCTCCTACGAGCAGTACTTC. Protein: CASSPRGAASSYEQYF.

The V and J genes are TRBV5-1 and TRBJ2-3; D uncertain. The length of the CDR3 is 11 residues. CDR1 SGHRS and CDR2 YFSETQ come from the germline V gene. V was clipped by 4 bases and J by 6 bases, with 6 bases between them. The CDR3 DNA sequence: TGCGCCAGCAGCATGGGTGATACGCAGTATTTT. Encoded protein: CASSMGDTQYF.

The chain is built from TRBV9 and TRBJ2-3; D is uncertain. The V and J ends lost 2 bases and 2 bases respectively, with 12 bases between them. Germline V gene sequence: CDR1 SGDLS, CDR2 YYNGEE. There are 15 residues in the CDR3. The CDR3 sequence: CASSVLVAPTDTQYF. CDR3 DNA: TGTGCCAGCAGCGTTTTAGTCGCGCCCACAGATACGCAGTATTTT.

This clonotype came up many times. The chain carries TRBV7-9 and TRBJ2-7; 10 bases agree with TRBD1. Per germline, CDR1 SEHNR and CDR2 FQNEAQ (reference sequence). This CDR3 contains 14 residues. V lost 4 bases and J lost 7; bases outside the gene matches: 7. The CDR3 nucleotides read TGTGCCAGCAGCTCGGGACAGGGGCGTAGGGAGCAGTACTTC. Its translation is CASSSGQGRREQYF.

As for this clonotype: Lacking the conserved final phenylalanine or tryptophan, this CDR3 likely reflects a read error. Because the CDR3's place on the DNA is in doubt, the DNA is left out and the CDR3 is given as listed by TCRdb. The V call is TRBV24-1, the J call TRBJ2-7; TRBD1 is taken as the D call from the table, unchecked against the DNA. Germline CDR1 is KGHDR and CDR2 is SFDVKD. The CDR3 adds up to 14 amino acids, both ends counted. CDR3 region: CATSASGGTDTQYL.